The next 28 T cell receptor beta chains were all read from a single sample in a study of blood T cell repertoires in COVID-19 (dated by TCRdb to the early 2020s). Library preparation used the immunoSEQ multiplex PCR assay. Imported from immuneACCESS, the table was reduced by TCRdb to in-frame sequences with V and J called. These copies leave out some clones; in studies compared against another copy, an unresolved V gene accounts for under half, and the cause of the remainder is not known. The sample yields roughly 150,000 clones; roughly 80% were counted once. The top ten hold around 6% of the sample. Sequenced material: PBMCs or T cells enriched from blood (not recorded which). The receptor set was obtained from a woman aged 40 to 50 with acute COVID-19.

CDR3 DNA sequence: TGTGCCAGCAGCTCCGCCCTAGATAGCGGAAGATCCTACGAGCAGTACGTC. This gives the protein CASSSALDSGRSYEQYV. This chain uses TRBV7-9 with TRBJ2-7; possibly TRBD2 for D (6 bases). Germline V gene lookup returns CDR1 SEHNR and CDR2 FQNEAQ (reference sequence). The CDR3 has 17 amino acids. V gave up 4 bases and J gave up 1 base, with 20 bases separating them.

The genes are TRBV27 and TRBJ2-3; 11 bases map to TRBD2. Germline V lookup: CDR1 MNHEY, CDR2 SMNVEV (reference sequence). Trimming cost V 5 bases and J 9 bases; bases outside gene matches: 16. The CDR3 extends over 17 amino acids. The CDR3 spells CASSSTGSGRAFNTQYF. The CDR3 bases are TGTGCCAGCAGTAGTACTGGTAGCGGGAGGGCTTTTAACACGCAGTATTTT.

CDR3 DNA sequence: TGTGCCAGCAGCTTAGGCGGGAGACCGACAGATACGCAGTATTTT. Its protein product is CASSLGGRPTDTQYF. The chain recombines TRBV11-3 with TRBJ2-3; 7 nucleotides match TRBD2. CDR1 and CDR2 (germline): SGHNT, YENEEA. The CDR3 extends over 15 amino acids. V shed 1 base, J shed 3 bases, and the junction held 4 bases outside the gene matches.

The chain links TRBV2 to TRBJ2-1; 9 bases map to TRBD2. The junction had 3 bases not matched to a gene; V was cut back by 4 bases and J by 2 bases. The germline gives CDR1 SNHLY, CDR2 FYNNEI. The CDR3 contains 15 residues. This chain's CDR3 is CASSGLAETYNEQFF. The CDR3 nucleotides are TGTGCCAGCAGTGGACTAGCGGAAACCTACAATGAGCAGTTCTTC.

This clone was observed many times. V is TRBV5-1 and J is TRBJ1-3, with D maybe TRBD1 (6 bases). Between the trimmed V and J ends, which lost 0 bases and 3 bases, there was a span of 10 bases. CDR1 and CDR2 (germline): SGHRS, YFSETQ. This CDR3 has 15 residues. The CDR3 sequence is CASSLEGGGGNTIYF. The CDR3 DNA sequence: TGCGCCAGCAGCTTGGAAGGGGGTGGTGGAAACACCATATATTTT. The entire variable domain, with the rest obtained from reference TRBV5-1 and TRBJ1-3, is as follows: KAGVTQTPRYLIKTRGQQVTLSCSPISGHRSVSWYQQTPGQGLQFLFEYFSETQRNKGNFPGRFSGRQFSNSRSEMNVSTLELGDSALYLCASSLEGGGGNTIYFGEGSWLTVV.

The chain carries TRBV7-2 and TRBJ1-5, with D possibly matching TRBD1 (6 bases). Per germline, CDR1 SGHTA and CDR2 FQGNSA. The CDR3 loop spans 15 amino acids. V lost 5 bases, J lost 4 bases, and 15 bases lay in between. In DNA, the CDR3 is TGTGCCAGCAGCGTACAGGGAGGGGAGAATCAGCCCCAGCATTTT. Translation gives CASSVQGGENQPQHF.

V usage is TRBV7-8 and J usage is TRBJ2-7; tentatively, D is TRBD2 (7 bases). V lost 3 bases and J lost 9, with 21 bases in between. Germline V gene sequence: CDR1 SGHVS, CDR2 FQNEAQ. The CDR3 length is 15 residues. The CDR3 nucleotides are TGTGCCAGCAGCTTCAGCTCGCTTGAGGCGGGGGCGCAGTACTTC. This sequence encodes CASSFSSLEAGAQYF. Complete variable domain (other parts from reference TRBV7-8 and TRBJ2-7): GAGVSQSPRYKVAKRGQDVALRCDPISGHVSLFWYQQALGQGPEFLTYFQNEAQLDKSGLPSDRFFAERPEGSVSTLKIQRTQQEDSAVYLCASSFSSLEAGAQYFGPGTRLTVT.

This clone was seen repeatedly, ten times or more. The chain carries TRBV7-3 and TRBJ2-5; D is perhaps TRBD2 (6 bases). V lost 3 bases and J 5 bases, leaving 16 bases between the germline ends. Germline V gene sequence: CDR1 SGHTA, CDR2 FQGTGA. The CDR3 is made up of 15 amino acids. The CDR3 sequence: CASSLSGTGGETQYF. The CDR3 DNA sequence: TGTGCCAGCAGCTTGTCCGGGACTGGTGGCGAGACCCAGTACTTC.

This clone was counted between two and nine times. The genes are TRBV27 and TRBJ1-2; 8 bases agree with TRBD1. The CDR3 loop spans 13 amino acids. The V segment lost 2 bases and the J segment 4 bases; nucleotides outside the gene matches: 0. The germline CDR1 and CDR2 sequences are MNHEY and SMNVEV (reference sequence). CDR3 region: CASSLGTGYGYTF. The CDR3 nucleotides are TGTGCCAGCAGTTTAGGGACAGGCTATGGCTACACCTTC.

This rearrangement joins TRBV7-8 to TRBJ2-7; tentatively, D is TRBD1 (6 bases). Germline CDR1 reads SGHVS; CDR2 reads FQNEAQ. The CDR3 length is 15 residues. Trimming shortened V by 5 bases and J by 9 bases, and 23 bases separated the two germline ends. Here the CDR3 DNA reads TGTGCCAGCAGCCGCCGGACAGATATACAGTGGGGGCAGTACTTC. It is translated as CASSRRTDIQWGQYF. The whole variable domain, remainder taken from reference TRBV7-8 and TRBJ2-7, is GAGVSQSPRYKVAKRGQDVALRCDPISGHVSLFWYQQALGQGPEFLTYFQNEAQLDKSGLPSDRFFAERPEGSVSTLKIQRTQQEDSAVYLCASSRRTDIQWGQYFGPGTRLTVT.

V is TRBV27 and J is TRBJ1-1; D is unclear. Germline assignment: CDR1 MNHEY and CDR2 SMNVEV (reference sequence). The CDR3 extends over 15 amino acids. V was clipped by 2 bases and J by 0 bases, with 10 bases between them. This CDR3 is CASSLSQSMNTEAFF. In DNA, the CDR3 is TGTGCCAGCAGTTTAAGTCAGTCCATGAACACTGAAGCTTTCTTT.

The chain recombines TRBV2 with TRBJ1-1, with TRBD1 matching over 11 bases. The CDR3 runs 17 residues. J was trimmed by 4 bases and V by 5 bases; bases with no gene match: 12. CDR1 is SNHLY, CDR2 FYNNEI, per germline. CDR3: CASSRGQGVYLGTEAFF. The CDR3, as DNA: TGTGCCAGCAGTAGGGGACAGGGGGTTTATTTGGGCACTGAAGCTTTCTTT.

The J gene is TRBJ2-3, the V gene TRBV6-5; D might be TRBD2 (6 bases). This CDR3 spans 12 amino acids. Germline V CDR1 and CDR2: MNHEY, SVGAGI. The V end was cut by 11 bases, the J end by 5 bases, with 14 bases between. CDR3 protein: CAAGTAVDTQYF. The DNA for the CDR3 is TGTGCCGCGGGGACGGCGGTAGATACGCAGTATTTT.

The V call is TRBV7-2, the J call TRBJ2-5; TRBD2 aligns across 8 bases. The junction had 9 bases not matched to a gene; V was cut back by 1 base and J by 2 bases. Germline-derived CDR1 and CDR2 are SGHTA and FQGNSA. This CDR3 contains 17 residues. In DNA form, the CDR3 reads TGTGCCAGCAGCTTAGGGCCTGTTCGGGGGGGGCAAGAGACCCAGTACTTC. This sequence encodes CASSLGPVRGGQETQYF.

The chain recombines TRBV5-1 with TRBJ2-3, with D possibly matching TRBD1 (6 bases). The length of the CDR3 is 15 residues. CDR1 SGHRS and CDR2 YFSETQ come from the germline V gene. Trimming removed 4 bases at V and 0 bases at J, with 12 bases between. For the CDR3, the DNA is TGCGCCAGCAGCCCAGGGGTCCCTAGCACAGATACGCAGTATTTT. It specifies CASSPGVPSTDTQYF.

The chain carries TRBV18 and TRBJ2-7; TRBD2 agrees at 15 bases. The V gene's germline CDR1 is KGHSH and CDR2 LQKENI. CDR3 length: 15 amino acids. J lost 5 bases, V lost 4 bases, and 3 bases had no gene match. CDR3 region: CASSRTSGREDEQYF. CDR3 DNA: TGTGCCAGCTCACGGACTAGCGGGAGGGAAGACGAGCAGTACTTC.

V usage is TRBV9 and J usage is TRBJ1-2; a weak D match, TRBD1 (6 bases). The germline V gene has CDR1 SGDLS and CDR2 YYNGEE. The CDR3 is 15 residues long. Between the trimmed V and J ends, which lost 7 bases and 4 bases, there was a span of 20 bases. The CDR3 loop is CASGEAGGRVYGYTF. As DNA, the CDR3 is TGTGCCAGCGGAGAGGCGGGGGGGCGAGTCTATGGCTACACCTTC.

This chain uses TRBV7-9 with TRBJ2-1, with 7 nucleotides matching TRBD2. This CDR3 is 16 amino acids long. V lost 10 bases and J lost 7; bases outside the gene matches: 19. The germline V gene has CDR1 SEHNR and CDR2 FQNEAQ (reference sequence). CDR3 coding DNA: TGTGCCACCAAGGAGGGAGGGCCAGATTGGGTTAATGAGCAGTTCTTC. It translates to CATKEGGPDWVNEQFF.

This clone was counted ten times or more. This chain joins TRBV27 and TRBJ2-2; D perhaps matches TRBD2 (5 bases). There are 14 residues in the CDR3. Per germline, CDR1 MNHEY and CDR2 SMNVEV (reference sequence). V was shortened by 3 bases and J by 4 bases, with 9 bases between the two germline ends. Here the CDR3 reads CASSFLASTGELFF. Written as DNA, the CDR3 is TGTGCCAGCAGTTTTTTAGCGTCCACCGGGGAGCTGTTTTTT.

CDR3 DNA: TGTGCCAGCAGCCAATCACAGGGCCGCTATGGCTACACCTTC. Residues: CASSQSQGRYGYTF. The chain recombines TRBV4-2 with TRBJ1-2; tentative D call: TRBD1 (6 bases). The germline gives CDR1 LGHNA, CDR2 YNFKEQ. V was pared by 2 bases and J by 4 bases, with 11 bases between. The CDR3 is 14 amino acids.

The chain uses TRBV6-6 and TRBJ1-1; tentative D call: TRBD1 (5 bases). The germline CDR1 and CDR2 sequences are MNHNY and SVGAGI (reference sequence). CDR3 size: 14 residues. V lost 4 bases and J lost 1, with 10 bases in between. CDR3 sequence (DNA): TGTGCCAGCAGTTCAGGGTTTAGGAACACTGAAGCTTTCTTT. Its translation is CASSSGFRNTEAFF.

The chain is built from TRBV15 and TRBJ2-7; D call uncertain. V lost 0 bases, J lost 2 bases, and 11 bases lay in between. The germline CDR1 and CDR2 sequences are LNHNV and YYDKDF (reference sequence). The CDR3 consists of 15 residues. DNA for the CDR3: TGTGCCACCAGCAGAGAAAAAATATCAGCCTACGAGCAGTACTTC. The encoded protein is CATSREKISAYEQYF.

V and J are TRBV30 and TRBJ2-7; 7 bases map to TRBD2. In germline, CDR1 is GTSNPN, CDR2 SVGIG (reference sequence). The V and J ends lost 2 bases and 1 base, in that order; junction bases with no gene match: 5. This CDR3 is built from 14 residues. The chain's CDR3 is CAWSREGRSYEQYF. In DNA form, the CDR3 reads TGTGCCTGGAGTAGGGAGGGGAGGTCCTACGAGCAGTACTTC. Full variable domain (rest looked up from reference TRBV30 and TRBJ2-7): SQTIHQWPATLVQPVGSPLSLECTVEGTSNPNLYWYRQAAGRGLQLLFYSVGIGQISSEVPQNLSASRPQDRQFILSSKKLLLSDSGFYLCAWSREGRSYEQYFGPGTRLTVT.

The table lists this clone with a count of one. V is TRBV11-2 and J is TRBJ2-7, with D maybe TRBD1 (6 bases). The CDR3 consists of 15 residues. With 5 bases removed from V and 6 bases from J, the gap between germline ends came to 20 bases. CDR1 and CDR2 from the germline V gene are SGHAT and FQNNGV. CDR3 bases: TGTGCCAGCAGCGTTACTACAGGGTATTTCGGCGAGCAGTACTTC. Translating gives CASSVTTGYFGEQYF.

This clone was observed a few times. The V call is TRBV30, the J call TRBJ2-1; D call uncertain. The germline V gene has CDR1 GTSNPN and CDR2 SVGIG (reference sequence). V was cut by 3 bases and J by 3 bases, with 6 bases left in between. The CDR3 sequence is 12 residues long. CDR3 protein: CAWSAVYNEQFF. The CDR3 DNA reads as TGTGCCTGGAGCGCAGTCTACAATGAGCAGTTCTTC.

Regarding this clone: An end of the junction does not agree with germline; a read error may underlie this. The V and J genes are TRBV7-9 and TRBJ2-7, with TRBD2 matching over 9 bases. CDR1 is SEHNR and CDR2 is FQNEAQ in the germline V gene (reference sequence). The CDR3 length is 14 residues. As DNA, the CDR3 is TGTGCCAGCAGCTCCGGGACTAGCTCCTCCGAGCAGTACTTC. The encoded protein is CASSSGTSSSEQYF.

V and J are TRBV14 and TRBJ1-1; the D is unclear. CDR1 is SGHDN, CDR2 FVKESK, per germline. Trimming cost V 0 bases and J 7 bases, with 9 bases left between them. CDR3 length: 13 amino acids. DNA for the CDR3: TGTGCCAGCAGCCAAGATCTGCGGGTTGAAGCTTTCTTT. It yields the protein CASSQDLRVEAFF.

V is TRBV13 and J is TRBJ1-1; D gene unclear. The V end was cut by 0 bases, the J end by 3 bases, with 5 bases between. The CDR3 runs to 13 residues. Germline CDR1 is PRHDT and CDR2 is FYEKMQ (reference sequence). The CDR3 nucleotides are TGTGCCAGCAGCTTAGGGCGGGACACTGAAGCTTTCTTT. It codes for CASSLGRDTEAFF.